These 21 T cell receptor beta chains were all obtained from the same sample, sequenced in a study of T-cell reconstitution after alpha-beta-depleted transplantation in children. Unique molecular identifiers were incorporated into the prepared TCRbeta library. TCRdb re-called the PCR reads through MiXCR, storing one row per CDR3 protein. The sample lists under 450,000 distinct CDR3 sequences; roughly 15% were seen once. Sequencing used PBMCs, obtained from the stem cell graft. Receptors were obtained from a human donor who donated a stem cell graft to a child with Fanconi anemia.

Many counts were recorded for this clonotype. The chain recombines TRBV27 with TRBJ1-4; D remains ambiguous. Trimming cost V 1 base and J 5 bases, with 5 bases left between them. The CDR3 runs 13 residues. CDR1 is MNHEY, CDR2 SMNVEV, per germline (reference sequence). The CDR3 here is CASSLWLNEKLFF. In DNA form, the CDR3 reads TGTGCCAGCAGTTTATGGCTAAATGAAAAACTGTTTTTT.

A few counts support this clonotype. The gene calls are TRBV4-2 and TRBJ2-5; 7 bases match TRBD1. CDR1 and CDR2 (germline): LGHNA, YNFKEQ. The CDR3 is 14 residues long. V shed 3 bases, J shed 4 bases, and the junction held 5 bases outside the gene matches. CDR3 nucleotides: TGTGCCAGCAGCCAGAACAGGGGTCGAGAGACCCAGTACTTC. It encodes CASSQNRGRETQYF.

The chain employs TRBV7-2 and TRBJ1-5; weak D call: TRBD1 (5 bases). Trimming left V 3 bases short and J 7 bases short, with 16 bases between. The CDR3 has 15 amino acids. CDR1 and CDR2 (germline): SGHTA, FQGNSA. In DNA form, the CDR3 reads TGTGCCAGCAGCTTTAACGCAGGGAATGAACAGCCCCAGCATTTT. Protein sequence: CASSFNAGNEQPQHF.

Only a few counts were recorded for this clonotype. The V and J genes are TRBV21-1 and TRBJ2-7; the D call of TRBD2 is as the table states it, not checked on the DNA. TRBV21-1 is marked as a pseudogene. The CDR3 runs to 16 residues. As DNA, the CDR3 is TGTGCCAGCATCCCAGACCGGCCCAGGGGCTCCTACGAGCAGTACGTC. This translates into CASIPDRPRGSYEQYV.

V usage is TRBV5-1 and J usage is TRBJ2-1; weak D call: TRBD1 (6 bases). CDR1 is SGHRS and CDR2 is YFSETQ in the germline V gene. The CDR3 loop spans 14 amino acids. V was cut by 6 bases and J by 2 bases, with 12 bases left in between. This CDR3 reads CASNRDGTYNEQFF. DNA of the CDR3: TGCGCCAGCAACAGGGACGGGACCTACAATGAGCAGTTCTTC.

This clonotype has more than one count but fewer than ten. The chain joins TRBV30 to TRBJ1-2, with a tentative D call TRBD1 (6 bases). Between the trimmed V and J ends, which lost 5 bases and 8 bases, there was a span of 21 bases. Looked up from germline, CDR1 is GTSNPN and CDR2 is SVGIG (reference sequence). CDR3 length equals 14 residues. DNA of the CDR3: TGTGCCTGGTTCCGACAGGCTCTAAAGGGCGGCTACACCTTC. This codes for CAWFRQALKGGYTF.

This clonotype occurred a few times. V usage is TRBV5-1 and J usage is TRBJ2-2, with D perhaps matching TRBD1 (6 bases). The germline V gene encodes CDR1 SGHRS and CDR2 YFSETQ. The V end lost 4 bases, the J end lost 3 bases, and 10 bases lay between the germline ends. The CDR3 totals 14 residues. The DNA for the CDR3 is TGCGCCAGCAGCCCCCAGGGGCACACCGGGGAGCTGTTTTTT. This translates into CASSPQGHTGELFF.

The chain is built from TRBV9 and TRBJ1-1, with TRBD1 as a possible D gene (5 bases). The CDR3 has 14 residues. The germline V gene encodes CDR1 SGDLS and CDR2 YYNGEE. Deletions cut 2 bases from V and 4 bases from J, with 12 bases between. CDR3 sequence reads: CASSVGDVGTEAFF. The CDR3 DNA reads TGTGCCAGCAGCGTGGGGGACGTGGGCACTGAAGCTTTCTTT.

To note about this clonotype: A read error may be the cause here, since a much bigger clone is one base away. Because it lacks the conserved phenylalanine or tryptophan at the end, this CDR3 is likely a read error. The V call is TRBV6-5, the J call TRBJ1-1; TRBD1 is a possible D gene (5 bases). The CDR3 has 15 amino acids. V dropped 0 bases and J dropped 6 bases, with 14 bases sitting between them. Germline CDR1 is MNHEY and CDR2 is SVGAGI. Here the CDR3 DNA reads TGTGCCAGCAGTTACTCGGAGGGGTGGAGCCCTGAAGCTTTCTTA. Encoded protein: CASSYSEGWSPEAFL.

This clonotype was seen more than once but under ten times. The V gene is TRBV10-3, the J gene TRBJ2-1, with 7 bases that match TRBD1. The J segment lost 7 bases and the V segment lost 9 bases, leaving 9 bases of the junction unmatched. The CDR3 is 13 residues long. Germline V gene data show CDR1 as ENHRY and CDR2 as SYGVKD. In DNA, the CDR3 is TGTGCCATGGCGACAGGGAGCGGAAATGAGCAGTTCTTC. The encoded protein is CAMATGSGNEQFF.

This clonotype was detected only a few times. This chain joins TRBV6-2 or TRBV6-3 and TRBJ2-3, with 8 positions matching TRBD1. Trimming at V came to 7 bases and at J to 4 bases, leaving 13 bases not matched to a gene. The CDR3 sequence is 16 residues long. Germline assignment: CDR1 MNHEY and CDR2 SVGEGT. The CDR3 reads CASTTYRQGLADTQYF. The CDR3, as DNA: TGTGCCAGCACGACCTACCGACAGGGGCTCGCAGATACGCAGTATTTT.

CDR3 in amino acids: CASSFVGATGELFF. CDR3 DNA: TGTGCCAGCAGCTTTGTCGGGGCTACCGGGGAGCTGTTTTTT. The V call is TRBV7-9, the J call TRBJ2-2; possibly TRBD1 or TRBD2 for D (5 bases each). The CDR3 has 14 residues. Germline CDR1 and CDR2: SEHNR and FQNEAQ (reference sequence). V lost 3 bases and J 5 bases, leaving 10 bases between the germline ends. The full variable domain, completed using reference TRBV7-9 and TRBJ2-2, is DTGVSQNPRHKITKRGQNVTFRCDPISEHNRLYWYRQTLGQGPEFLTYFQNEAQLEKSRLLSDRFSAERPKGSFSTLEIQRTEQGDSAMYLCASSFVGATGELFFGEGSRLTVL.

This clonotype showed up many times. V and J are TRBV4-2 and TRBJ2-3; the D is unclear. Looked up from germline, CDR1 is LGHNA and CDR2 is YNFKEQ. CDR3 length equals 15 residues. Trimming left V 2 bases short and J 1 base short, with 10 bases between. Here the CDR3 reads CASSQPSMGTDTQYF. CDR3 bases: TGTGCCAGCAGCCAACCTAGTATGGGCACAGATACGCAGTATTTT.

This clonotype was counted between two and nine times. This rearrangement joins TRBV5-6 to TRBJ1-5; possibly TRBD1 for D (6 bases). Trimming cost V 1 base and J 7 bases, with 18 bases left between them. The germline V gene has CDR1 SGHDT and CDR2 YYEEEE. This CDR3 comprises 16 residues. The CDR3 loop reads CASSLKTGTGDQPQHF. CDR3 bases: TGTGCCAGCAGCTTGAAAACAGGGACGGGTGACCAGCCCCAGCATTTT. Full variable domain (remainder filled in from reference TRBV5-6 and TRBJ1-5): DAGVTQSPTHLIKTRGQQVTLRCSPKSGHDTVSWYQQALGQGPQFIFQYYEEEERQRGNFPDRFSGHQFPNYSSELNVNALLLGDSALYLCASSLKTGTGDQPQHFGDGTRLSIL.

The V and J genes are TRBV7-2 and TRBJ2-7; D remains unclear. Germline V gene data show CDR1 as SGHTA and CDR2 as FQGNSA. V lost 4 bases and J lost 3, with 7 bases in between. This CDR3 region has 12 residues. The CDR3 coding sequence is TGTGCCAGCAGCTATGGAATCTACGAGCAGTACTTC. Protein sequence: CASSYGIYEQYF.

This rearrangement joins TRBV7-2 to TRBJ2-7; D not resolved. CDR3 length: 14 amino acids. From germline, CDR1 is SGHTA and CDR2 FQGNSA. Trimming removed 1 base from V and 3 bases from J, with 10 bases in between. The CDR3 nucleotides are TGTGCCAGCAGCTTAGGTCGTGGGTTCTACGAGCAGTACGTC. This codes for CASSLGRGFYEQYV.

This clonotype showed up just a few times. The chain employs TRBV7-9 and TRBJ2-1; 8 positions match TRBD2. J was trimmed by 7 bases and V by 5 bases; bases with no gene match: 10. The CDR3 is made up of 15 amino acids. The germline V gene has CDR1 SEHNR and CDR2 FQNEAQ (reference sequence). The CDR3 region is CASSDRGGHGNEQFF. CDR3 nucleotides: TGTGCCAGCAGCGATCGGGGGGGCCATGGGAATGAGCAGTTCTTC.

This clonotype was detected a few times. This sequence joins TRBV7-9 and TRBJ2-5; no firm D call. Between the trimmed V and J ends, which lost 4 bases and 9 bases, there was a span of 12 bases. The germline V gene has CDR1 SEHNR and CDR2 FQNEAQ (reference sequence). CDR3 length: 12 residues. DNA of the CDR3: TGTGCCAGCAGCTCCGAGGTCCGGGCCCAGTACTTC. Translated, it gives CASSSEVRAQYF. Supplemented by reference TRBV7-9 and TRBJ2-5, the full variable domain reads DTGVSQNPRHKITKRGQNVTFRCDPISEHNRLYWYRQTLGQGPEFLTYFQNEAQLEKSRLLSDRFSAERPKGSFSTLEIQRTEQGDSAMYLCASSSEVRAQYFGPGTRLLVL.

This clonotype was observed at least ten times. V usage is TRBV30 and J usage is TRBJ2-2; D gene ambiguous. Between the trimmed V and J ends, which lost 4 bases and 4 bases, there was a span of 10 bases. This CDR3 spans 13 amino acids. In germline, CDR1 is GTSNPN, CDR2 SVGIG (reference sequence). DNA for the CDR3: TGTGCCTGGAACGTACGTGGCACCGGGGAGCTGTTTTTT. It yields the protein CAWNVRGTGELFF.

The rearrangement joins TRBV6-2 or TRBV6-3 to TRBJ1-2; 7 nucleotides align to TRBD1. V lost 6 bases, J lost 8 bases, and 15 bases stayed unmatched. The length of the CDR3 is 15 residues. The germline gives CDR1 MNHEY, CDR2 SVGEGT. The CDR3 nucleotides read TGTGCCAGCAGCAGCTTAAAGGGGGCCTCGTGGGGCTACACCTTC. As protein: CASSSLKGASWGYTF.

This clonotype was seen many times. The genes are TRBV7-2 and TRBJ2-5, with D maybe TRBD1 (5 bases). V was cut by 1 base and J by 3 bases, with 9 bases left in between. Germline V gene data show CDR1 as SGHTA and CDR2 as FQGNSA. The CDR3 totals 14 residues. The CDR3 nucleotides are TGTGCCAGCAGCTTAGGTTCAGGGAAAGAGACCCAGTACTTC. As protein: CASSLGSGKETQYF.